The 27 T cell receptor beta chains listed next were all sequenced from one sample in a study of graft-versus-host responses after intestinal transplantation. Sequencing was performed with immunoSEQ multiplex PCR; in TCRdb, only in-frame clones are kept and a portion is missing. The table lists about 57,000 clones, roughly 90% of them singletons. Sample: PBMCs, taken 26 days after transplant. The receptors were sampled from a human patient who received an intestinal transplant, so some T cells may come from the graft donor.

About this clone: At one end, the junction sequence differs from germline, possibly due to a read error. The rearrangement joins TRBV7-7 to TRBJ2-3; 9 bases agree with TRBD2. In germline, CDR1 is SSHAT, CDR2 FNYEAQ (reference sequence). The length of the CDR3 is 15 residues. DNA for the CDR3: TGTGCTAGCAGCTTAGGCGGGGGGGCTACAGATACGCAGTATTTT. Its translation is CASSLGGGATDTQYF.

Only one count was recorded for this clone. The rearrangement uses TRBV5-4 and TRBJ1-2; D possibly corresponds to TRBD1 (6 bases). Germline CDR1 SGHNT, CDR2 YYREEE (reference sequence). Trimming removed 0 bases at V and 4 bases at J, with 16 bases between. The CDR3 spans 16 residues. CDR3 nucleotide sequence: TGTGCCAGCAGCTTGGCGTCGGCGGGGGGCAGCTATGGCTACACCTTC. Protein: CASSLASAGGSYGYTF.

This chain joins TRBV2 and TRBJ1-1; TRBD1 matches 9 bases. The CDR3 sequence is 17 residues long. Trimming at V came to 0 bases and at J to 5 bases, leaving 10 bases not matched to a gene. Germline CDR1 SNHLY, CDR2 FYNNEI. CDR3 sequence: CASSEAPGLGTGTEAFF. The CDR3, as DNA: TGTGCCAGCAGTGAAGCCCCTGGGCTGGGGACAGGGACTGAAGCTTTCTTT.

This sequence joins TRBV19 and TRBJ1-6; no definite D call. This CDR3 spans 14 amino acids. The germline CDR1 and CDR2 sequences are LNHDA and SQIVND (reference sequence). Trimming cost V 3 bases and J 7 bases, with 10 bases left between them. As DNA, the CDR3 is TGTGCCAGTAGTATCCCTAAGACAAATTCACCCCTCCACTTT. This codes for CASSIPKTNSPLHF.

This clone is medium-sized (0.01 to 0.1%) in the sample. This CDR3 is CASSLTGSSTDTQYF. CDR3 bases: TGTGCCAGCAGCTTAACCGGGTCTAGCACAGATACGCAGTATTTT. The chain recombines TRBV7-9 with TRBJ2-3; D gene ambiguous. This CDR3 comprises 15 residues. The germline V and J ends were trimmed by 2 bases and 0 bases, with 9 bases remaining between them. Germline V gene data show CDR1 as SEHNR and CDR2 as FQNEAQ (reference sequence).

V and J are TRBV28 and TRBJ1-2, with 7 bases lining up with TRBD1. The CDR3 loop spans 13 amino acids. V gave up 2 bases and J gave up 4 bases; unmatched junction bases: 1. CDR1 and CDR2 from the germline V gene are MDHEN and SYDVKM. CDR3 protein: CASSLNRGYGYTF. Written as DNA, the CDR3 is TGTGCCAGCAGTTTAAACAGGGGCTATGGCTACACCTTC.

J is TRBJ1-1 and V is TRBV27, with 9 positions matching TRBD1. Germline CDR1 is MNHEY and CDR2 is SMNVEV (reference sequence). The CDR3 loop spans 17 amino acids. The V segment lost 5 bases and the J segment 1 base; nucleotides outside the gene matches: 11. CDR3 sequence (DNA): TGTGCCAGCAGTCCACAGACAGGGGGTACGAAGAACACTGAAGCTTTCTTT. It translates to CASSPQTGGTKNTEAFF.

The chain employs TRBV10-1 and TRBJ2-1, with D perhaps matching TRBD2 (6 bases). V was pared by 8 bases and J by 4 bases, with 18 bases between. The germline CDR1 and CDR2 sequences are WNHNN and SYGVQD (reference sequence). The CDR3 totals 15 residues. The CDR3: CASSLGAGIYNEQFF. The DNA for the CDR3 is TGCGCCAGCTCGCTCGGGGCGGGGATTTACAATGAGCAGTTCTTC.

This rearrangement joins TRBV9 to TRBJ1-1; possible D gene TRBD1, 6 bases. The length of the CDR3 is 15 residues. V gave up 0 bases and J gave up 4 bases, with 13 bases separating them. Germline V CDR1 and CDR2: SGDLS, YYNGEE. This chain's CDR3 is CASSVVSGQLTEAFF. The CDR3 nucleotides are TGTGCCAGCAGCGTAGTATCTGGACAGCTCACTGAAGCTTTCTTT.

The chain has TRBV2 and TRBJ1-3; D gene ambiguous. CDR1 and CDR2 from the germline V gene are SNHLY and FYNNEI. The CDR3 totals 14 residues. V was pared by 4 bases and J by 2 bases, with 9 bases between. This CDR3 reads CASSGEATGNTIYF. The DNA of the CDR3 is TGTGCCAGCAGTGGGGAGGCAACTGGAAACACCATATATTTT.

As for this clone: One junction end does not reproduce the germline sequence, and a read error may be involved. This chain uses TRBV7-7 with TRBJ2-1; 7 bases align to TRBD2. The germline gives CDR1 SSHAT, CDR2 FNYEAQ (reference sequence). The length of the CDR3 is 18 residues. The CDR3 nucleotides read TGTGCTAGCAGCCCAGCCATTGCGGGAGTGGGAACCTACAATGAGCAGTTCTTC. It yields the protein CASSPAIAGVGTYNEQFF.

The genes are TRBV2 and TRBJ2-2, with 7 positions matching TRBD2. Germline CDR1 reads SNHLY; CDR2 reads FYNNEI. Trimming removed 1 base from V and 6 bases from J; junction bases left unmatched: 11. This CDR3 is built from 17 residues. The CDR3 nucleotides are TGTGCCAGCAGTGAAGAGGAGGCGGGAGAGGATCCCGGGGAGCTGTTTTTT. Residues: CASSEEEAGEDPGELFF.

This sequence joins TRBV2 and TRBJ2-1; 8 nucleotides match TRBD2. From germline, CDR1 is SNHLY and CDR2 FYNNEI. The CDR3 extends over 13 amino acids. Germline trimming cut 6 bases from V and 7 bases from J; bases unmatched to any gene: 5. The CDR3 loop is CASRERGGNEQFF. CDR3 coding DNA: TGTGCCAGCAGGGAACGGGGGGGGAATGAGCAGTTCTTC.

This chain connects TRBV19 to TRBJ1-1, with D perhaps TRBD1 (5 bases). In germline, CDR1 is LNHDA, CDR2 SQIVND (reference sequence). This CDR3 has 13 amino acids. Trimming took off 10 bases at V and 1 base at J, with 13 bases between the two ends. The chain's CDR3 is CATSRAWNTEAFF. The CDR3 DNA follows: TGTGCCACTTCCAGGGCCTGGAACACTGAAGCTTTCTTT.

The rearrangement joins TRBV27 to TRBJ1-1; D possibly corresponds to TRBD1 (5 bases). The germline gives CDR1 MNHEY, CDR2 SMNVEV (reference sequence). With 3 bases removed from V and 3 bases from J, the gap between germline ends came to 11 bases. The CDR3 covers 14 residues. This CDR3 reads CASSLGGEDTEAFF. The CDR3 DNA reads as TGTGCCAGCAGTTTGGGAGGGGAGGACACTGAAGCTTTCTTT.

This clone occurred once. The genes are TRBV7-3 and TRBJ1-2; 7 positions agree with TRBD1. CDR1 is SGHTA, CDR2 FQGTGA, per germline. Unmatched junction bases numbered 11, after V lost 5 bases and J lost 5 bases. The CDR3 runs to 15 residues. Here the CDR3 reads CASSPSRDSRYGYTF. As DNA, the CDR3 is TGTGCCAGCAGCCCCTCGAGGGACAGCCGGTATGGCTACACCTTC.

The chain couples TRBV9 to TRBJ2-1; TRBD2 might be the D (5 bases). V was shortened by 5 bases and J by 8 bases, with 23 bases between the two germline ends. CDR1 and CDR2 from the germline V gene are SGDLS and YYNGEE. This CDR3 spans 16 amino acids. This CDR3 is CASSHRGLDDVDEQFF. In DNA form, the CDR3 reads TGTGCCAGCAGTCACCGTGGACTGGACGATGTCGATGAGCAGTTCTTC. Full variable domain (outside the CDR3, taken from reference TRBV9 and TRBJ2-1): DSGVTQTPKHLITATGQRVTLRCSPRSGDLSVYWYQQSLDQGLQFLIQYYNGEERAKGNILERFSAQQFPDLHSELNLSSLELGDSALYFCASSHRGLDDVDEQFFGPGTRLTVL.

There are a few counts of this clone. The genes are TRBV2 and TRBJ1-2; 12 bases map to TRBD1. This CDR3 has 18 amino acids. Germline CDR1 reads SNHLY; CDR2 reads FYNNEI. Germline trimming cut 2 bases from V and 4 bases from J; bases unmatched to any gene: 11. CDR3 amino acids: CASSERGGTGGGLYGYTF. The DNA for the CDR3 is TGTGCCAGCAGTGAAAGAGGTGGGACAGGGGGCGGTCTCTATGGCTACACCTTC.

The CDR3 here is CAWGPGQINYGYTF. DNA for the CDR3: TGTGCCTGGGGACCGGGACAGATTAACTATGGCTACACCTTC. The J gene is TRBJ1-2, the V gene TRBV30; 7 bases are a match to TRBD1. This CDR3 spans 14 amino acids. Unmatched junction bases numbered 7, after V lost 5 bases and J lost 1 base. The germline V gene encodes CDR1 GTSNPN and CDR2 SVGIG (reference sequence).

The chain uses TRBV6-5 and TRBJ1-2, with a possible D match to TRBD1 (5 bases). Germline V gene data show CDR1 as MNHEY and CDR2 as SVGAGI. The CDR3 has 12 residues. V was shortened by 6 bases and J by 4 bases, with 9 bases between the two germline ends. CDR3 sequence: CASSPGGYGYTF. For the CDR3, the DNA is TGTGCCAGCAGCCCCGGGGGCTATGGCTACACCTTC.

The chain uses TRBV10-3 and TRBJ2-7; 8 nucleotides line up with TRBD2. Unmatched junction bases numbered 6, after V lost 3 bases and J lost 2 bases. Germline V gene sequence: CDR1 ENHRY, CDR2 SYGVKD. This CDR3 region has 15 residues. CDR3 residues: CAISDNRGGAYEQYV. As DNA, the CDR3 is TGTGCCATCAGTGACAATCGGGGGGGGGCCTACGAGCAGTACGTC.

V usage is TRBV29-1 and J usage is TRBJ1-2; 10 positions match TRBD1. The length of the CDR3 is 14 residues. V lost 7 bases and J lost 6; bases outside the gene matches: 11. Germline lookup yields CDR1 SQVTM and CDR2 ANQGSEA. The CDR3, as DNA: TGCAGCGGGAAGGGGGGACAGGGGATGGATGGCTACACCTTC. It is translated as CSGKGGQGMDGYTF.

CDR3 sequence (DNA): TGTGCCATCAGTGAGCTTAGCGGGAACTCCTACAATGAGCAGTTCTTC. Residues: CAISELSGNSYNEQFF. V is TRBV10-3 and J is TRBJ2-1, with TRBD2 matching over 8 bases. Unmatched junction bases numbered 3, after V lost 2 bases and J lost 0 bases. CDR3 length equals 16 residues. CDR1 is ENHRY and CDR2 is SYGVKD in the germline V gene.

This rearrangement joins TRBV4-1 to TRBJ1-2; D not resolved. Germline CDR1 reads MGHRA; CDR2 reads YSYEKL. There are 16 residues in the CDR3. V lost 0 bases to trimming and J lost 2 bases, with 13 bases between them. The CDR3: CASSQDKFGWNYGYTF. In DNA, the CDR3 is TGCGCCAGCAGCCAAGATAAATTCGGGTGGAACTATGGCTACACCTTC.

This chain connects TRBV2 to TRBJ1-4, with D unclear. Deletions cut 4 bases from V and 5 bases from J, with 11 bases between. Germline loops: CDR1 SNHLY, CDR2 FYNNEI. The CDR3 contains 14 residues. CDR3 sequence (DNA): TGTGCCAGCAGTGTCGGGCGGGTAAATGAAAAACTGTTTTTT. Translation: CASSVGRVNEKLFF.

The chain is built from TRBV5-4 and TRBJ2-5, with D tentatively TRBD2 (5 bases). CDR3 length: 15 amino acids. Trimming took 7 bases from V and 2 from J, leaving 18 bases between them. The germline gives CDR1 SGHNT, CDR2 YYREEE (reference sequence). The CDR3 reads CASGSGLATQETQYF. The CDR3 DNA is TGTGCCAGCGGGAGTGGGCTAGCTACTCAAGAGACCCAGTACTTC. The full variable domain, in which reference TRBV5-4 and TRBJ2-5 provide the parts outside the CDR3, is ETGVTQSPTHLIKTRGQQVTLRCSSQSGHNTVSWYQQALGQGPQFIFQYYREEENGRGNFPPRFSGLQFPNYSSELNVNALELDDSALYLCASGSGLATQETQYFGPGTRLLVL.

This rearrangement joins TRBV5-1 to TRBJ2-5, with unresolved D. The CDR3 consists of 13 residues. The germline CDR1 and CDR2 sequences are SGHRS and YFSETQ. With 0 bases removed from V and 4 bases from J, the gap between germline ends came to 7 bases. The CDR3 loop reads CASSLGARETQYF. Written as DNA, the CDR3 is TGCGCCAGCAGCTTGGGGGCCAGAGAGACCCAGTACTTC.